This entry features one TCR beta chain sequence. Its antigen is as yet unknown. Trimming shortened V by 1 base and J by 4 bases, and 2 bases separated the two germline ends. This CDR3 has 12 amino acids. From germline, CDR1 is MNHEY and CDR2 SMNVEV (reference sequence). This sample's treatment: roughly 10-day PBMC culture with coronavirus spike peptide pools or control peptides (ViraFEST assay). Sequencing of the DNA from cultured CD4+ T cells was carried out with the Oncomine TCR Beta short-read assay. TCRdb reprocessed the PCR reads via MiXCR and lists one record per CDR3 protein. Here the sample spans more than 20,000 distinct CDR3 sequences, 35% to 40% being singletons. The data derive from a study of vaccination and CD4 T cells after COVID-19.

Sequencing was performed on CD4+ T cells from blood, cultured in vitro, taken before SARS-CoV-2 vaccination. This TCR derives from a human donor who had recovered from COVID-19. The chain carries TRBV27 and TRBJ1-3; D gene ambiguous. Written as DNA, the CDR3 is TGTGCCAGCAGTTTATTCGGAAACACCATATATTTT. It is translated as CASSLFGNTIYF.